The 15 T cell receptor beta chains below were found in one sample sequenced in a study of T cell repertoires in cytomegalovirus infection. A single record per CDR3 protein comes from TCRdb applying MiXCR to the reads. The table has tens of thousands of distinct CDR3 sequences, around 20% seen once. No antigens are known for them. This specimen consisted of CD8+ T cells from cultured PBMCs, obtained from culture after CMV antigen stimulation. These receptors were collected from a human donor in good health (CMV status not recorded). Some clones in this sample may be carry-over from other donors' samples.

The V gene is TRBV30, the J gene TRBJ1-1; 7 nucleotides align to TRBD1. V trimming: 7 bases; J trimming: 5 bases; junction bases outside the gene matches: 10. The CDR3 runs to 13 residues. Germline loops: CDR1 GTSNPN, CDR2 SVGIG (reference sequence). CDR3 sequence (DNA): TGTGCCTCCCACACAGGGGCCCTAACTGAAGCTTTCTTT. This codes for CASHTGALTEAFF.

This clonotype showed up many times. The genes are TRBV2 and TRBJ2-3; 7 bases line up with TRBD2. Trimming took 5 bases from V and 15 from J; bases not matched to a gene: 8. Germline loops: CDR1 SNHLY, CDR2 FYNNEI. This CDR3 is 11 amino acids long. The CDR3 nucleotides read TGTGCCAGCAGTTTGGGCGGGGGAGATTATTTT. The encoded protein is CASSLGGGDYF.

This rearrangement joins TRBV12-5 to TRBJ2-5; D is possibly TRBD2 (5 bases). With 7 bases removed from V and 5 bases from J, the gap between germline ends came to 20 bases. Looked up from germline, CDR1 is LGHNT and CDR2 is FRNRAP. This CDR3 contains 15 residues. In nucleotides, the CDR3 is TGTGCTAGTGCCCCGACAAGCGGACCGGGCGAGACCCAGTACTTC. It translates to CASAPTSGPGETQYF.

The rearrangement links TRBV6-2 or TRBV6-3 to TRBJ1-2; D ambiguous. The V end lost 6 bases, the J end lost 5 bases, and 7 bases lay between the germline ends. Germline V gene sequence: CDR1 MNHEY, CDR2 SVGEGT. The CDR3 contains 11 residues. CDR3 sequence reads: CASSHTYGYTF. CDR3 sequence (DNA): TGTGCCAGCAGCCACACGTATGGCTACACCTTC.

This clonotype was counted a few times. V and J are TRBV7-6 and TRBJ1-5; 7 nucleotides align to TRBD1. The CDR3 is 16 residues long. The V gene end was trimmed by 1 base and the J gene end by 1 base; junction bases not matched to a gene: 4. Looked up from germline, CDR1 is SGHVS and CDR2 is FNYEAQ. The CDR3 region has the DNA TGTGCCAGCAGCTTAGGTACAGGGGACAGCAATCAGCCCCAGCATTTT. It specifies CASSLGTGDSNQPQHF.

This chain connects TRBV20-1 to TRBJ2-1; TRBD1 agrees at 7 bases. CDR3 length: 14 amino acids. The V gene's germline CDR1 is DFQATT and CDR2 SNEGSKA (reference sequence). V lost 6 bases and J lost 3; bases outside the gene matches: 8. DNA for the CDR3: TGCAGTGCCCGTACAGGGGATGTCTACAATGAGCAGTTCTTC. Amino acid sequence: CSARTGDVYNEQFF.

This clonotype was counted ten times or more. The chain combines TRBV27 with TRBJ2-1; a weak D match, TRBD2 (6 bases). This CDR3 has 15 residues. Per germline, CDR1 MNHEY and CDR2 SMNVEV (reference sequence). Trimming removed 7 bases at V and 4 bases at J, with 17 bases between. CDR3 sequence (DNA): TGTGCCAGCACTTCCCCAGCGGGCGGATACAATGAGCAGTTCTTC. This gives the protein CASTSPAGGYNEQFF.

The rearrangement links TRBV11-2 to TRBJ2-5; 8 nucleotides line up with TRBD2. Germline CDR1 is SGHAT and CDR2 is FQNNGV. CDR3 length: 16 residues. Losses at the gene ends were 3 bases for V and 3 bases for J; bases not matched to a gene: 9. CDR3 sequence: CASSFWAVGREETQYF. The CDR3 nucleotides read TGTGCCAGCAGCTTCTGGGCCGTCGGGAGGGAAGAGACCCAGTACTTC.

In DNA, the CDR3 is TGTGCCAGCAGCCCGAGACGCGGAAGCTCCTACAATGAGCAGTTCTTC. This translates into CASSPRRGSSYNEQFF. The genes are TRBV7-2 and TRBJ2-1; D uncertain. The CDR3 totals 16 residues. Germline assignment: CDR1 SGHTA and CDR2 FQGNSA. The ends were cut back, 5 bases at V and 0 bases at J, with 14 bases in the middle.

As for this clonotype: One end of the junction varies from germline; a read error may be responsible. V and J are TRBV6-5 and TRBJ2-4; 7 nucleotides line up with TRBD2. Germline V gene data show CDR1 as MNHEY and CDR2 as SVGAGI. The CDR3 totals 14 residues. This CDR3 reads CASSYSGEGNSQYF. The CDR3 region has the DNA TGTGCCAGCAGTTACTCGGGGGAGGGCAACAGTCAGTACTTC.

This clonotype appeared a few times. V usage is TRBV12-3 or TRBV12-4 and J usage is TRBJ2-2; D uncertain. This CDR3 has 13 amino acids. The ends were cut back, 6 bases at V and 5 bases at J, with 10 bases in the middle. CDR3 sequence (DNA): TGTGCCAGCAGGACGAAGGAGACCGGGGAGCTGTTTTTT. This gives the protein CASRTKETGELFF.

The chain uses TRBV30 and TRBJ1-5; D may be TRBD1 (6 bases). This CDR3 is 15 amino acids long. V dropped 0 bases and J dropped 5 bases, with 14 bases sitting between them. The germline V gene has CDR1 GTSNPN and CDR2 SVGIG (reference sequence). In DNA form, the CDR3 reads TGTGCCTGGAGTGTACTGTGGGGGGCGGATCAGCCCCAGCATTTT. This translates into CAWSVLWGADQPQHF.

V is TRBV28 and J is TRBJ2-3; possibly TRBD1 for D (6 bases). Germline V gives CDR1 MDHEN, CDR2 SYDVKM. The CDR3 spans 15 residues. The V end was cut by 6 bases, the J end by 4 bases, with 17 bases between. CDR3 bases: TGTGCCAGCAGGTGGGCGACAGGTCGCGCAGATACGCAGTATTTT. This gives the protein CASRWATGRADTQYF.

This clonotype was counted a few times. This sequence joins TRBV4-3 and TRBJ1-1, with TRBD1 matching over 8 bases. The CDR3 is 17 amino acids. J lost 4 bases, V lost 3 bases, and 13 bases had no gene match. Germline CDR1 reads LGHNA; CDR2 reads YSLEER. Written as DNA, the CDR3 is TGCGCCAGCAGCCACGACCCCCCGACAGGGGACTTCACTGAAGCTTTCTTT. It yields the protein CASSHDPPTGDFTEAFF.

This sequence joins TRBV27 and TRBJ2-1, with a possible D match to TRBD1 (5 bases). This CDR3 has 14 residues. With 0 bases removed from V and 7 bases from J, the gap between germline ends came to 10 bases. CDR1 MNHEY and CDR2 SMNVEV come from the germline V gene (reference sequence). The DNA for the CDR3 is TGTGCCAGCAGTTTATCCCCCCCAGGGAATGAGCAGTTCTTC. It specifies CASSLSPPGNEQFF.